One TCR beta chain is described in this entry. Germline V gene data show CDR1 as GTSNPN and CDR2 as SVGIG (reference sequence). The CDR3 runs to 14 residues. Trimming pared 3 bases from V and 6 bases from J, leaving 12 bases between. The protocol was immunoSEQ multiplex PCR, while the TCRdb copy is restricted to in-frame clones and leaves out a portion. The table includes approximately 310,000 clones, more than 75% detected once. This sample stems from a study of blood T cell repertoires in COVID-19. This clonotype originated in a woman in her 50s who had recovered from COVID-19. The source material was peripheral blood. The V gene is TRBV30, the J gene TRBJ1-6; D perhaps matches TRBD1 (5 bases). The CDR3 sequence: CAWRNRTPNSPLHF. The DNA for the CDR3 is TGTGCCTGGAGAAACCGGACACCTAATTCACCCCTCCACTTT.